This T cell receptor beta chain was identified during a study of T cell repertoires in cytomegalovirus infection. Across the whole study: Both a matching HLA type and CMV infection were indicated by public TCR beta signatures.

One entry per CDR3 protein, called by TCRdb with MiXCR from the reads. Of 700,000 to 900,000 distinct CDR3 sequences in the sample, almost 30% were seen once. V shed 3 bases and J shed 7 bases, with 16 bases lying between them. The CDR3 length is 16 residues. CDR1 SGHVS and CDR2 FNYEAQ come from the germline V gene. A note on this clonotype: Its antigen is undetermined.

The study's findings and limits: CMV carriers with the relevant HLA were identified by cumulative public TCR beta family frequency. HLA-C-restricted, CMV-specific TCR beta clonotypes were dominant ex vivo.

This TCR was recovered from a human donor in good health (CMV status not recorded). Some clones in this sample may be carry-over from other donors' samples. The source material was cultured CD8+ T cells from PBMCs, sampled from culture after CMV antigen stimulation. The V and J genes are TRBV7-6 and TRBJ1-6; D unresolved. This CDR3 reads CASSFRLHPGNSPLHF. The CDR3 bases are TGTGCCAGCAGCTTCCGCCTCCATCCGGGGAATTCACCCCTCCACTTT.